This T cell receptor (beta chain) stems from a study of cytomegalovirus exposure and HLA in healthy donors. The study ran its PCR with 60 Vbeta and 13 Jbeta primers. Measured with immunoSEQ multiplex PCR; TCRdb has only the in-frame clones, and not every one. The sample contains 150,000 to 200,000 clones, about 84% of which appear only once. Study outcomes and limitations: Across HLA loci, a later analysis found differing TCR association rates, with DRB1 most and HLA-C fewest.

As concerns this clone: Its antigen remains unknown.

The sample comprised PBMCs. The receptor comes from a man aged 50 to 60 in good health and CMV-seropositive.

Here the CDR3 DNA reads TGTGCCAGCAGCCCACGGAGGGCGGCCTACGAGCAGTACTTC. Protein sequence: CASSPRRAAYEQYF. The chain uses TRBV7-2 and TRBJ2-7; D is perhaps TRBD2 (6 bases). Per the germline V gene, CDR1 is SGHTA and CDR2 is FQGNSA. The CDR3 runs to 14 residues. V lost 5 bases and J 2 bases, leaving 13 bases between the germline ends.